One sample yielded the 29 T cell receptor beta chains listed below, sequenced in a study of blood T cell repertoires in COVID-19. Profiling relied on immunoSEQ multiplex PCR, and the TCRdb table lists in-frame clones only, not all of them. The repertoire includes around 100,000 clones, roughly 80% of them detected once, and about 3.3% sits in the top ten. Material: peripheral blood. All receptors derive from a woman of 80 years or more with active or convalescent COVID-19.

This clone was seen a few times. V is TRBV7-8 and J is TRBJ1-1; D is possibly TRBD1 (6 bases). Looked up from germline, CDR1 is SGHVS and CDR2 is FQNEAQ. Trimming shortened V by 4 bases and J by 4 bases, and 19 bases separated the two germline ends. This CDR3 has 16 residues. For the CDR3, the DNA is TGTGCCAGCAGCTCCGGACCCTCCCGGGGGGCCACTGAAGCTTTCTTT. Its translation: CASSSGPSRGATEAFF.

The genes are TRBV6-5 and TRBJ1-2, with 7 bases matching TRBD1. The junction had 7 bases not matched to a gene; V was cut back by 6 bases and J by 6 bases. The CDR3 sequence is 13 residues long. Germline loops: CDR1 MNHEY, CDR2 SVGAGI. The CDR3 DNA follows: TGTGCCAGCAGATCACAGGGGAGACATGGCTACACCTTC. Translating gives CASRSQGRHGYTF.

At least ten counts were recorded for this clone. The chain uses TRBV2 and TRBJ2-7; TRBD2 matches 12 bases. Trimming took 8 bases from V and 7 from J; bases not matched to a gene: 18. Germline CDR1 is SNHLY and CDR2 is FYNNEI. CDR3 length: 17 residues. In nucleotides, the CDR3 is TGTGCCAGCCAACCTCCATACCTAGCGGGGGGGATTATGGAGCAGTACTTC. Residues: CASQPPYLAGGIMEQYF.

This chain joins TRBV4-1 and TRBJ2-7, with 7 bases matching TRBD1. Unmatched junction bases numbered 10, after V lost 3 bases and J lost 2 bases. Germline assignment: CDR1 MGHRA and CDR2 YSYEKL. There are 16 residues in the CDR3. The CDR3 bases are TGCGCCAGCAGCCAGCCAAGGACAGGAGAGACCTACGAGCAGTACTTC. Its translation: CASSQPRTGETYEQYF.

The CDR3 sequence: CASSARTGNTEAFF. In DNA, the CDR3 is TGTGCCAGCAGCGCCAGGACAGGGAACACTGAAGCTTTCTTT. The chain carries TRBV11-1 and TRBJ1-1; TRBD1 matches at 7 bases. The germline CDR1 and CDR2 sequences are SGHAT and FQDESV (reference sequence). V trimming: 5 bases; J trimming: 1 base; junction bases outside the gene matches: 4. The CDR3 runs 14 residues.

The V and J genes are TRBV24-1 and TRBJ2-7, with D possibly TRBD1 on 5 matching bases. The V end lost 5 bases, the J end lost 0 bases, and 16 bases lay between the germline ends. Germline CDR1 reads KGHDR; CDR2 reads SFDVKD. The CDR3 is made up of 16 amino acids. The CDR3 sequence: CATSAAPGQGSYEQYF. In DNA form, the CDR3 reads TGTGCCACCAGTGCCGCCCCCGGACAAGGCTCCTACGAGCAGTACTTC.

Notes on this clone: The same CDR3 can be traced to other DNA sequences in this sample. The genes are TRBV7-2 and TRBJ1-3, with D possibly TRBD1 on 6 matching bases. The CDR3 has 14 amino acids. CDR1 is SGHTA, CDR2 FQGNSA, per germline. The germline V and J ends were trimmed by 2 bases and 4 bases, with 9 bases remaining between them. The CDR3 DNA reads TGTGCCAGCAGCTTATCAGGGGCCGGAAACACCATATATTTT. Translating gives CASSLSGAGNTIYF.

This clone appeared once. The rearrangement joins TRBV6-1 to TRBJ1-1; D might be TRBD1 (5 bases). Germline V gene sequence: CDR1 MNHNS, CDR2 SASEGT. Between the trimmed V and J ends, which lost 1 base and 5 bases, there was a span of 11 bases. The CDR3 runs 14 residues. This CDR3 is CASSEGYGGTEAFF. The CDR3 DNA reads as TGTGCCAGCAGTGAAGGATACGGGGGTACTGAAGCTTTCTTT.

V usage is TRBV2 and J usage is TRBJ2-2; D gene unclear. Deletions cut 6 bases from V and 3 bases from J, with 8 bases between. Looked up from germline, CDR1 is SNHLY and CDR2 is FYNNEI. This CDR3 has 13 residues. CDR3 protein: CASRKLDTGELFF. As DNA, the CDR3 is TGTGCCAGCAGAAAATTAGACACCGGGGAGCTGTTTTTT. The entire variable domain, with the rest obtained from reference TRBV2 and TRBJ2-2, is as follows: EPEVTQTPSHQVTQMGQEVILRCVPISNHLYFYWYRQILGQKVEFLVSFYNNEISEKSEIFDDQFSVERPDGSNFTLKIRSTKLEDSAMYFCASRKLDTGELFFGEGSRLTVL.

The chain carries TRBV29-1 and TRBJ2-1; TRBD2 matches at 11 bases. V gave up 6 bases and J gave up 4 bases; unmatched junction bases: 8. The germline CDR1 and CDR2 sequences are SQVTM and ANQGSEA. The CDR3 extends over 15 amino acids. The CDR3 here is CSVELAGAVYNEQFF. The DNA for the CDR3 is TGCAGCGTCGAACTAGCGGGAGCGGTATACAATGAGCAGTTCTTC.

The chain joins TRBV18 to TRBJ1-5, with a weak D call TRBD1 (6 bases). The CDR3 has 14 amino acids. CDR1 and CDR2 from the germline V gene are KGHSH and LQKENI. Trimming left V 4 bases short and J 2 bases short, with 9 bases between. DNA for the CDR3: TGTGCCAGCTCACAAGGACAGCGCAATCAGCCCCAGCATTTT. Its protein is CASSQGQRNQPQHF.

The chain links TRBV4-1 to TRBJ1-2; TRBD1 is a possible D gene (5 bases). The germline V gene has CDR1 MGHRA and CDR2 YSYEKL. CDR3 length equals 16 residues. The V end lost 0 bases, the J end lost 2 bases, and 13 bases lay between the germline ends. CDR3 coding DNA: TGCGCCAGCAGCCAAGATCTAATCAGGGTGAACTATGGCTACACCTTC. Amino acid sequence: CASSQDLIRVNYGYTF.

The chain is built from TRBV11-1 and TRBJ1-3, with a tentative D call TRBD1 (6 bases). V lost 5 bases to trimming and J lost 0 bases, with 11 bases between them. CDR3 length equals 15 residues. Germline CDR1 and CDR2: SGHAT and FQDESV (reference sequence). The CDR3 DNA follows: TGTGCCAGCAGCCGAGGACAGATCTCTGGAAACACCATATATTTT. It encodes CASSRGQISGNTIYF.

The chain has TRBV4-1 and TRBJ1-5, with TRBD1 identical over 9 bases. CDR1 MGHRA and CDR2 YSYEKL come from the germline V gene. CDR3 length: 14 amino acids. The junction had 9 bases not matched to a gene; V was cut back by 8 bases and J by 7 bases. The CDR3 bases are TGCGCCAGCGCTAGACAGGGGGTAAAGCAGCCCCAGCATTTT. Translated: CASARQGVKQPQHF.

The chain recombines TRBV6-4 with TRBJ2-1, with no clear D. Per germline, CDR1 MRHNA and CDR2 SNTAGT. This CDR3 is 12 amino acids long. Trimming took off 3 bases at V and 7 bases at J, with 7 bases between the two ends. The CDR3 here is CASSDRTNEQFF. The CDR3 region has the DNA TGTGCCAGCAGTGATCGAACTAATGAGCAGTTCTTC.

The CDR3 here is CASSLKAADEQYF. The CDR3, as DNA: TGTGCCAGCAGTTTAAAGGCGGCGGACGAGCAGTACTTC. The rearrangement joins TRBV12-3 or TRBV12-4 to TRBJ2-7; no clear D gene. This CDR3 is 13 amino acids long. The germline V and J ends were trimmed by 2 bases and 5 bases, with 10 bases remaining between them.

V gene TRBV23-1 combines with J gene TRBJ1-1; 12 bases match TRBD1. TRBV23-1 is reported as an ORF; its role is uncertain. The CDR3 runs 20 residues. Trimming cost V 0 bases and J 5 bases; bases outside gene matches: 16. Here the CDR3 reads CASSQSRDRGRDSMRTEAFF. CDR3 nucleotides: TGCGCCAGCAGTCAATCTCGGGACAGGGGGCGCGACTCGATGCGGACTGAAGCTTTCTTT.

The chain uses TRBV18 and TRBJ1-5; perhaps TRBD1 as D (5 bases). This CDR3 has 15 residues. Between the trimmed V and J ends, which lost 1 base and 2 bases, there was a span of 9 bases. Looked up from germline, CDR1 is KGHSH and CDR2 is LQKENI. CDR3 protein: CASSPLDSRNQPQHF. CDR3 DNA: TGTGCCAGCTCACCACTAGACAGCCGCAATCAGCCCCAGCATTTT.

The chain links TRBV6-5 to TRBJ2-1; 13 bases are a match to TRBD2. The CDR3 has 14 residues. Looked up from germline, CDR1 is MNHEY and CDR2 is SVGAGI. The ends lost 6 bases at V and 13 bases at J; junction bases unmatched: 9. CDR3 in amino acids: CASRLRTSGRTQFF. DNA of the CDR3: TGTGCCAGCAGATTAAGGACTAGCGGGAGAACACAGTTCTTC.

The chain joins TRBV6-5 to TRBJ1-4, with D maybe TRBD1 (5 bases). The CDR3 loop spans 14 amino acids. Germline V lookup: CDR1 MNHEY, CDR2 SVGAGI. Between the trimmed V and J ends, which lost 6 bases and 2 bases, there was a span of 10 bases. This CDR3 is CASSQGLTNEKLFF. The CDR3, as DNA: TGTGCCAGCAGCCAGGGACTTACTAATGAAAAACTGTTTTTT.

The chain links TRBV5-1 to TRBJ1-1, with TRBD1 matching over 8 bases. V was pared by 2 bases and J by 3 bases, with 6 bases of the junction left unmatched. The CDR3 has 15 amino acids. Germline lookup yields CDR1 SGHRS and CDR2 YFSETQ. The CDR3: CASSFDRGVYTEAFF. The CDR3 nucleotides are TGCGCCAGCAGCTTTGACAGGGGAGTTTACACTGAAGCTTTCTTT.

The sample holds a few counts of this clone. The chain is built from TRBV10-3 and TRBJ1-3, with TRBD1 matching over 7 bases. This CDR3 contains 15 residues. V was clipped by 2 bases and J by 5 bases; unmatched bases: 6. The germline gives CDR1 ENHRY, CDR2 SYGVKD. CDR3 in amino acids: CAISEEGAGRNTIYF. The CDR3 region has the DNA TGTGCCATCAGTGAGGAGGGGGCAGGGAGAAACACCATATATTTT.

The chain joins TRBV5-8 to TRBJ2-3; 9 positions agree with TRBD2. The germline V gene encodes CDR1 SGHTS and CDR2 YDEGEE. This CDR3 spans 16 amino acids. Unmatched junction bases numbered 10, after V lost 6 bases and J lost 2 bases. This CDR3 reads CASTSRSGGFTDTQYF. The CDR3 nucleotides are TGTGCCAGCACCTCGCGCAGCGGGGGGTTCACAGATACGCAGTATTTT. Using reference TRBV5-8 and TRBJ2-3 for the parts outside the CDR3, the full variable domain is EAGVTQSPTHLIKTRGQQATLRCSPISGHTSVYWYQQALGLGLQFLLWYDEGEERNRGNFPPRFSGRQFPNYSSELNVNALELEDSALYLCASTSRSGGFTDTQYFGPGTRLTVL.

This sequence joins TRBV5-8 and TRBJ1-6, with D unresolved. CDR1 is SGHTS and CDR2 is YDEGEE in the germline V gene. The ends were cut back, 1 base at V and 0 bases at J, with 8 bases in the middle. This CDR3 has 16 amino acids. The CDR3 sequence: CASSLLQISYNSPLHF. The CDR3 coding sequence is TGTGCCAGCAGCTTGTTGCAGATCTCCTATAATTCACCCCTCCACTTT.

The genes are TRBV18 and TRBJ2-3; D possibly corresponds to TRBD1 (6 bases). CDR1 and CDR2 from the germline V gene are KGHSH and LQKENI. This CDR3 is 12 amino acids long. With 3 bases removed from V and 5 bases from J, the gap between germline ends came to 6 bases. In DNA, the CDR3 is TGTGCCAGCTCACCCAGGGGAGATACGCAGTATTTT. It codes for CASSPRGDTQYF.

The rearrangement joins TRBV14 to TRBJ1-6; no clear D. Germline V gene data show CDR1 as SGHDN and CDR2 as FVKESK. With 0 bases removed from V and 9 bases from J, the gap between germline ends came to 6 bases. There are 13 residues in the CDR3. Written as DNA, the CDR3 is TGTGCCAGCAGCCAAGAGGAGGGTTCACCCCTCCACTTT. Translated: CASSQEEGSPLHF. Variable domain in full (rest from reference TRBV14 and TRBJ1-6): EAGVTQFPSHSVIEKGQTVTLRCDPISGHDNLYWYRRVMGKEIKFLLHFVKESKQDESGMPNNRFLAERTGGTYSTLKVQPAELEDSGVYFCASSQEEGSPLHFGNGTRLTVT.

The sample holds one count of this clone. The chain carries TRBV2 and TRBJ2-1, with 12 nucleotides matching TRBD2. J was trimmed by 11 bases and V by 5 bases; bases with no gene match: 7. The CDR3 consists of 14 residues. The V gene's germline CDR1 is SNHLY and CDR2 FYNNEI. The chain's CDR3 is CASSKPSGGAKQFF. The CDR3 DNA follows: TGTGCCAGCAGTAAGCCTAGCGGGGGGGCCAAGCAGTTCTTC.

This clone was detected only once. This rearrangement joins TRBV7-9 to TRBJ2-3, with a weak D call TRBD2 (6 bases). V lost 0 bases to trimming and J lost 2 bases, with 12 bases between them. This CDR3 contains 16 residues. Germline V gives CDR1 SEHNR, CDR2 FQNEAQ (reference sequence). CDR3 bases: TGTGCCAGCAGCTTAGCGATTAGCGGATACACAGATACGCAGTATTTT. It specifies CASSLAISGYTDTQYF.

The rearrangement joins TRBV5-6 to TRBJ2-7; D gene ambiguous. CDR3 size: 12 residues. V lost 0 bases, J lost 2 bases, and 3 bases lay in between. Germline V gene data show CDR1 as SGHDT and CDR2 as YYEEEE. The CDR3 DNA is TGTGCCAGCAGCTTGGCGGCCTACGAGCAGTACTTC. Amino acids: CASSLAAYEQYF.